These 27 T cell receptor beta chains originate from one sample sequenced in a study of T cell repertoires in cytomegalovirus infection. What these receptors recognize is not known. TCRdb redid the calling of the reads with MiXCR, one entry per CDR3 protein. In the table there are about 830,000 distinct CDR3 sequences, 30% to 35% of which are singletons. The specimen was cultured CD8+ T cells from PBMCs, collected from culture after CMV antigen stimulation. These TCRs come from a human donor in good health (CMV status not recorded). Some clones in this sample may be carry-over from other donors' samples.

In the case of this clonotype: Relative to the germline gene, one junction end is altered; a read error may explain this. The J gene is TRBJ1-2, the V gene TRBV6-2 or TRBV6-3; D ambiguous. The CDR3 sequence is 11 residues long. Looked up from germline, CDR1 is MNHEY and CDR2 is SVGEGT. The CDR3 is CASSQSYGYNF. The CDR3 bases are TGTGCCAGCAGCCAGAGCTATGGCTACAACTTC.

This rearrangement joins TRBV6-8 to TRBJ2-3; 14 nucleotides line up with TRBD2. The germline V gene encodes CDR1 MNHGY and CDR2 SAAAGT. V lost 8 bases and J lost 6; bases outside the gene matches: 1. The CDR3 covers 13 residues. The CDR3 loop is CASGLAGGDTQYF. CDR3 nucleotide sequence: TGTGCCAGCGGACTAGCGGGGGGTGATACGCAGTATTTT.

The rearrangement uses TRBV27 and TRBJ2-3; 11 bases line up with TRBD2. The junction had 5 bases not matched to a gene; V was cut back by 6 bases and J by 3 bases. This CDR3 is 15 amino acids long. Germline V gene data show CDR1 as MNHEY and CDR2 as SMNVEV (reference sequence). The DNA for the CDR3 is TGTGCCAGCAGAATAGCGGGGGGGCAAACAGATACGCAGTATTTT. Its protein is CASRIAGGQTDTQYF.

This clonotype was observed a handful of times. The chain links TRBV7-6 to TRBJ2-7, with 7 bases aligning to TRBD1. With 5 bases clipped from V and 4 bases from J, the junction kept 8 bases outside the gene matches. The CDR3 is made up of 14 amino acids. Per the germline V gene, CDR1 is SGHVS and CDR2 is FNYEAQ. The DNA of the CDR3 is TGTGCCAGCAGCCTGACAGGGCTGAGATACGAGCAGTACTTC. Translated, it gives CASSLTGLRYEQYF.

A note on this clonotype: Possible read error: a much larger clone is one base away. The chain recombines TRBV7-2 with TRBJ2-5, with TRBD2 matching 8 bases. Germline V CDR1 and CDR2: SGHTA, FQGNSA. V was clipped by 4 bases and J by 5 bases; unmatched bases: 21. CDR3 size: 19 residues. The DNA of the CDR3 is TGTGCCAGCAGCTCCCAGGAACTTGGACTAGCCCCCCCATGGGAGACCCAGTACTTC. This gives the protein CASSSQELGLAPPWETQYF.

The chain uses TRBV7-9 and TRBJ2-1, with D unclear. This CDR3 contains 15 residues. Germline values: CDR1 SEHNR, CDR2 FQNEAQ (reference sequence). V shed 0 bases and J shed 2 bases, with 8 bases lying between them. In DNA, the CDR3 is TGTGCCAGCAGCTTAGCGTCAGTACCCTACAATGAGCAGTTCTTC. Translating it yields CASSLASVPYNEQFF.

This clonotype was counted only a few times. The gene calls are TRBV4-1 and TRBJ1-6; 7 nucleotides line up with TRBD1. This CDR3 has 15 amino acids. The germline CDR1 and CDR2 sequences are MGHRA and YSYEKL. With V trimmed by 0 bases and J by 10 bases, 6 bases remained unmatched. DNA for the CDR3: TGCGCCAGCAGCCAAGAGAGGGGGCTCGGATCACCCCTCCACTTT. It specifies CASSQERGLGSPLHF.

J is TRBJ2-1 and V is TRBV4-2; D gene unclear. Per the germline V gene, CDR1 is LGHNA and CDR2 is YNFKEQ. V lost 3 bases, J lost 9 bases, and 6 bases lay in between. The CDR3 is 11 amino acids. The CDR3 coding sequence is TGTGCCAGCAGCCATCGAGGTGAGCAGTTCTTC. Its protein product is CASSHRGEQFF.

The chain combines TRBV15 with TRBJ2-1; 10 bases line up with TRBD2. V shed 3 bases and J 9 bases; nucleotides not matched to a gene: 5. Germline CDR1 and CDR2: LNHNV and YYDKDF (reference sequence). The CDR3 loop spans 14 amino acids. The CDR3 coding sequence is TGTGCCACCAGCAGCGAAATAGCGGGGGGTGAGCAGTTCTTC. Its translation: CATSSEIAGGEQFF.

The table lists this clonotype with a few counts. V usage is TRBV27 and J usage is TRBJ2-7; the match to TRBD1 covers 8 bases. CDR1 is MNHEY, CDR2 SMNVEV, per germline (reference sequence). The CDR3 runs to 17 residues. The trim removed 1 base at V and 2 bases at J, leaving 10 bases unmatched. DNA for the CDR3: TGTGCCAGCAGTTTATTGACCCCTGGACAGGGCACCTACGAGCAGTACGTC. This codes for CASSLLTPGQGTYEQYV.

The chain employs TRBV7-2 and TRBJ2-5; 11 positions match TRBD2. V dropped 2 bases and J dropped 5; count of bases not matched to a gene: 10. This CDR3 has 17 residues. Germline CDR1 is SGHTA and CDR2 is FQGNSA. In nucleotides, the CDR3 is TGTGCCAGCAGCTTATTCGAGACTAGCGGGGTTGGTGAGACCCAGTACTTC. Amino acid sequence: CASSLFETSGVGETQYF.

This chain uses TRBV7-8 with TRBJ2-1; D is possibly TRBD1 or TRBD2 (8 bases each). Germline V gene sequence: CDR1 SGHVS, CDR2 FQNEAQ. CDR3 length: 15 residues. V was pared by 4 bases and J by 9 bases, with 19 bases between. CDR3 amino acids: CASSSSGGTGREQFF. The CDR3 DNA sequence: TGTGCCAGCAGCTCATCGGGGGGGACAGGTCGTGAGCAGTTCTTC.

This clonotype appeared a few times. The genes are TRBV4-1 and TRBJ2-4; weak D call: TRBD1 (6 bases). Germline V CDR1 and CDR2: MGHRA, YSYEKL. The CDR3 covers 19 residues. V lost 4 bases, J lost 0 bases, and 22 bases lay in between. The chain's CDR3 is CASSPTSIRTEIAKNIQYF. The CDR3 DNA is TGCGCCAGCAGCCCCACAAGTATCAGGACAGAGATAGCCAAAAACATTCAGTACTTC.

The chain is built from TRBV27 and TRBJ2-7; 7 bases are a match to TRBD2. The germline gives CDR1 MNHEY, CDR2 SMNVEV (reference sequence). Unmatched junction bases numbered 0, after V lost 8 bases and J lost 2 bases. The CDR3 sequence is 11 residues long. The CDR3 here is CASGRAYEQYF. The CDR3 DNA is TGTGCCAGCGGGAGGGCCTACGAGCAGTACTTC.

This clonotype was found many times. The CDR3 protein is CASSLSGGSNQPQHF. For the CDR3, the DNA is TGTGCCAGCAGTTTAAGCGGGGGGAGCAATCAGCCCCAGCATTTT. The chain combines TRBV27 with TRBJ1-5; a weak D match, TRBD1 (5 bases). This CDR3 is 15 amino acids long. The V and J ends lost 2 bases and 1 base respectively, with 9 bases between them. The germline V gene encodes CDR1 MNHEY and CDR2 SMNVEV (reference sequence).

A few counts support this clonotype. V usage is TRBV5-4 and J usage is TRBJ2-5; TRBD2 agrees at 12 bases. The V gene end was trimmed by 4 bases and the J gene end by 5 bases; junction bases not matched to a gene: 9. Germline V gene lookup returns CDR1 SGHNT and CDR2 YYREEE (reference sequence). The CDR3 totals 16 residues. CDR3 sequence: CASSATSGGAMETQYF. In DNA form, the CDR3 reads TGTGCCAGCAGCGCGACTAGCGGGGGTGCGATGGAGACCCAGTACTTC.

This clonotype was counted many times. CDR3 in amino acids: CASSLVQGGEISETQYF. The DNA for the CDR3 is TGTGCCAGCAGCCTGGTGCAGGGGGGCGAGATTTCGGAGACCCAGTACTTC. The chain is built from TRBV7-2 and TRBJ2-5; D perhaps matches TRBD1 (7 bases). The CDR3 runs to 17 residues. V was cut by 5 bases and J by 5 bases, with 24 bases left in between. Germline V gives CDR1 SGHTA, CDR2 FQGNSA.

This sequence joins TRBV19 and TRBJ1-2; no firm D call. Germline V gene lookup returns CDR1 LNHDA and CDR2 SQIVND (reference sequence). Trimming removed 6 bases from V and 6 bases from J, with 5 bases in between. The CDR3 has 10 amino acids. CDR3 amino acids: CASRSNGYTF. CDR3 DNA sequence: TGTGCCAGTAGATCGAATGGCTACACCTTC.

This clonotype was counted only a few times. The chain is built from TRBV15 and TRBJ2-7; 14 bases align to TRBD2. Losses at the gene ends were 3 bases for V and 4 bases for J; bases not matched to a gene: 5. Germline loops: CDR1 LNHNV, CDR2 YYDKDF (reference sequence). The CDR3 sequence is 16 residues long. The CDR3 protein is CATSRGGLAGDYEQYV. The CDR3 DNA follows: TGTGCCACCAGCAGGGGGGGACTAGCGGGGGATTACGAGCAGTACGTC.

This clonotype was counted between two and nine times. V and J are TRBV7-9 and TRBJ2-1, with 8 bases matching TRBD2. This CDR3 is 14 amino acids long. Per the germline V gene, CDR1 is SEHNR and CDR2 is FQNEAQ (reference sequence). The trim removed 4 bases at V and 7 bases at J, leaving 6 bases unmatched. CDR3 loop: CASSWPGGRNEQFF. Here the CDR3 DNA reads TGTGCCAGCAGCTGGCCGGGGGGGCGGAATGAGCAGTTCTTC.

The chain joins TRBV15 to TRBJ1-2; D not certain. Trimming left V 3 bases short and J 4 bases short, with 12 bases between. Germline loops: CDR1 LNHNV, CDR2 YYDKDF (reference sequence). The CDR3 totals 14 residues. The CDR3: CATSSMEAIYGYTF. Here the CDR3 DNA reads TGTGCCACCAGCAGTATGGAAGCTATCTATGGCTACACCTTC.

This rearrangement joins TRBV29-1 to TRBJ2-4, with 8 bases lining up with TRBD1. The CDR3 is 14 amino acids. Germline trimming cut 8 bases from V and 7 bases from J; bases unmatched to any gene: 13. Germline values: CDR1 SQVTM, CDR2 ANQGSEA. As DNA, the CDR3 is TGCAGCTTCTCCTCGGGACAGGTGACGAACATTCAGTACTTC. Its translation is CSFSSGQVTNIQYF.

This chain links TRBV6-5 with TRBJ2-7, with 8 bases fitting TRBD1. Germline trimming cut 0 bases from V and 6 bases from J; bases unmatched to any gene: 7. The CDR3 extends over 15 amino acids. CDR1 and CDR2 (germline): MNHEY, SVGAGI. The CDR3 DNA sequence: TGTGCCAGCAGTTACTCTAGGTCAGGGGGCGGCGAGCAGTACTTC. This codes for CASSYSRSGGGEQYF.

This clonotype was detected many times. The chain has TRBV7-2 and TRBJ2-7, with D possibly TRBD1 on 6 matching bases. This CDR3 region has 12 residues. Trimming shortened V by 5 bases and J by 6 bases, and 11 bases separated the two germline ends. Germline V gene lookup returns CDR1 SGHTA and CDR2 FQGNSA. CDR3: CASSITGIEQYF. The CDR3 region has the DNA TGTGCCAGCAGCATAACAGGGATCGAGCAGTACTTC.

CDR3 bases: TGTGCCAGCAGCCCCCGGGGGGACGGTGGGGGATATGGCTACACCTTC. This codes for CASSPRGDGGGYGYTF. The chain joins TRBV7-9 to TRBJ1-2, with D perhaps TRBD1 (5 bases). From germline, CDR1 is SEHNR and CDR2 FQNEAQ (reference sequence). The CDR3 has 16 residues. V was clipped by 5 bases and J by 5 bases, with 21 bases between them.

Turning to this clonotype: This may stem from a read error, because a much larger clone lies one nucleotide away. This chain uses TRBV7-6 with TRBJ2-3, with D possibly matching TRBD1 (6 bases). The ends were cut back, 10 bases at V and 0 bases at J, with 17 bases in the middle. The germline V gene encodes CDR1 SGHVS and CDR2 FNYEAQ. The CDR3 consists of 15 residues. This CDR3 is CAISSDRRSTDTQYF. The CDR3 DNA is TGTGCCATCAGTTCTGACAGGCGAAGCACAGATACGCAGTATTTT.

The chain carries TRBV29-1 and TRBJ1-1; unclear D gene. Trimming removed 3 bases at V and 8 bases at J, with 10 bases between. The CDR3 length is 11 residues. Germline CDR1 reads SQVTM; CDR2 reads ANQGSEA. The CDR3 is CSVDSGREAFF. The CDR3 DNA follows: TGCAGCGTTGATTCGGGGAGGGAAGCTTTCTTT. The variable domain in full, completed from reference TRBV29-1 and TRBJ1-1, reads SAVISQKPSRDICQRGTSLTIQCQVDSQVTMMFWYRQQPGQSLTLIATANQGSEATYESGFVIDKFPISRPNLTFSTLTVSNMSPEDSSIYLCSVDSGREAFFGQGTRLTVV.